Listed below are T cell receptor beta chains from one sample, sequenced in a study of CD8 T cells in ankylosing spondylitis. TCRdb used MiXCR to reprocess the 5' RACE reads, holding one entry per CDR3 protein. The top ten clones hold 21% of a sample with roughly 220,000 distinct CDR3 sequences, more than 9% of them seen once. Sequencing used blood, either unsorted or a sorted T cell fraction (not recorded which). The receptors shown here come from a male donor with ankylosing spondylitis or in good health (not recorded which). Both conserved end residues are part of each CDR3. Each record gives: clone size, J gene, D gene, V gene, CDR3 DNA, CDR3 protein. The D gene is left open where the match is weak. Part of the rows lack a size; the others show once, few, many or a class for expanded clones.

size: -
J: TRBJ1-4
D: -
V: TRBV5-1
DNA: TGCGCCAGCAGCGAAGGGACCGGGGGTCCCCATGAAAAACTGTTTTTT
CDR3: CASSEGTGGPHEKLFF

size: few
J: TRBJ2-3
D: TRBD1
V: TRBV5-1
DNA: TGCGCCAGCAGCTTAGGGACAGGCCGAACAGATACGCAGTATTTT
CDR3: CASSLGTGRTDTQYF

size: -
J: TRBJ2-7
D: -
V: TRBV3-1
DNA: TGTGCCAGCAGCCAAGCGGCCTCGGCAGGGGTCTACGAGCAGTACTTC
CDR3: CASSQAASAGVYEQYF

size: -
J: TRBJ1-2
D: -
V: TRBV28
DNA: TGTGCCAGCAGAGAACTTACTTCCCCCGGGGACTACACCTTC
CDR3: CASRELTSPGDYTF

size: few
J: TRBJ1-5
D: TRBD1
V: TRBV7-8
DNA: TGTGCCAGCAGCTTGGCGGCGACAGGGTACAATCAGCCCCAGCATTTT
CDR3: CASSLAATGYNQPQHF

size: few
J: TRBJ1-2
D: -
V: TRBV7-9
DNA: TGTGCCAGCAGCTTAGAACAGGGATTTGGCTACACCTTC
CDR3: CASSLEQGFGYTF

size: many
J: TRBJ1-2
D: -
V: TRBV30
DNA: TGTGCCTGGAGGAGGGGGATTGAGTGGAACTATGGCTACACCTTC
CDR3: CAWRRGIEWNYGYTF

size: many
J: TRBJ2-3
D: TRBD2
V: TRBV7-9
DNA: TGTGCCAGCAGCTTAGATTACCTAGCGGGGCGAGATACGCAGTATTTT
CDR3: CASSLDYLAGRDTQYF

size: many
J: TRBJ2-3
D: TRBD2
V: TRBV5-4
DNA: TGTGCCAGCGGGGGGGGAAGCACAGATACGCAGTATTTT
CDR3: CASGGGSTDTQYF

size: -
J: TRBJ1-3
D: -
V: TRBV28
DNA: TGTGCCAGCAGTTTATTAGCGGTGCAGGGAAACACCATATATTTT
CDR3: CASSLLAVQGNTIYF

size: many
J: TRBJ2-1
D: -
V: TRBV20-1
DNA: TGCAGTGCCGACGATCGGCAGGGCTACAATGAGCAGTTCTTC
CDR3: CSADDRQGYNEQFF

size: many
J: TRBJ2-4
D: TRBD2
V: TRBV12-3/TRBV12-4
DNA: TGTGCCAGCAGTTTTGGGCTAGCGGGGGGGATAGCCAAAAACATTCAGTACTTC
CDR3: CASSFGLAGGIAKNIQYF

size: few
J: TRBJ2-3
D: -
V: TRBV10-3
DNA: TGTGCCATCAGTGATTTAAACGATATGGGAGATACGCAGTATTTT
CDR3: CAISDLNDMGDTQYF

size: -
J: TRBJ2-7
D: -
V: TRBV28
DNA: TGTGCCAGCAGTCCCCTGACTAGTTCGCGGGGCTACGAGCAGTACTTC
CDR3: CASSPLTSSRGYEQYF

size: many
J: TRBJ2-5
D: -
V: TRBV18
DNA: TGTGCCAGCTCACCCAATCAGGAGACCCAGTACTTC
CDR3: CASSPNQETQYF

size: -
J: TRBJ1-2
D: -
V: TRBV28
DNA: TGTGCCAGCAGTTTCCCCACAGACATCGGCTATGGCTACACCTTC
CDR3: CASSFPTDIGYGYTF

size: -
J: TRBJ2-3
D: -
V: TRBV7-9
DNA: TGTGCCAGCAGCTTTAGGGACTCAGAAGCGGGAGATACGCAGTATTTT
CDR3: CASSFRDSEAGDTQYF

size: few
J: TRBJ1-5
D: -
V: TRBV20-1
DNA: TGCAGTGCTAGAGATGAGGGTCAGCCCCAGCATTTT
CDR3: CSARDEGQPQHF

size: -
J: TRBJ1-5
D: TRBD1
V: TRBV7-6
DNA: TGTGCCAGCAGCTTAGAGGGGGACAGGACCGGCAATCAGCCCCAGCATTTT
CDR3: CASSLEGDRTGNQPQHF

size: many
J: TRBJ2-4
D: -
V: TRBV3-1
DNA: TGTGCCAGCAGCCAAGATAAAGGGGAGTATAGATACTTC
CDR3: CASSQDKGEYRYF

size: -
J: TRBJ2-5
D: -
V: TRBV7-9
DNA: TGTGCCAGCAGCTTAGACAGGGTCCCCCTGCAGACCCAGTACTTC
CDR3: CASSLDRVPLQTQYF

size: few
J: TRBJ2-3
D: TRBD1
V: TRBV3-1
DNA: TGTGCCAGCAGCCCCCGGGACAGGGAGTTGGGTACGCAGTATTTT
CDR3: CASSPRDRELGTQYF

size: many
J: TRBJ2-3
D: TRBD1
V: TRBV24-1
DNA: TGTGCCACCAGTGACGACGGGACAGGGTTTGCAGATACGCAGTATTTT
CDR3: CATSDDGTGFADTQYF

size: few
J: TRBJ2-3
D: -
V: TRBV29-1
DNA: TGCAGCGTTGCGGGACCCCTGAGCACAGATACGCAGTATTTT
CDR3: CSVAGPLSTDTQYF

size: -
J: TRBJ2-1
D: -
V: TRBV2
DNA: TGTGCCAGCAGTGCCTCGAACGGCCACAATGAGCAGTTCTTC
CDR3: CASSASNGHNEQFF

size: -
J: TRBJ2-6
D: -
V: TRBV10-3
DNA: TGTGCCACCAACGACAGGTACCCCTCCAGCTCTGGGGCCAACGTCCTGACTTTC
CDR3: CATNDRYPSSSGANVLTF

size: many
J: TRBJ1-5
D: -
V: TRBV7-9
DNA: TGTGCCAGCAGCCAGGCAGGGGACCAGCCCCAGCATTTT
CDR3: CASSQAGDQPQHF

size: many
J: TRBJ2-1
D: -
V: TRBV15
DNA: TGTGCCACCAGCAGAGATCCCGAGGGGGGGCGGAATGAGCAGTTCTTC
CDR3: CATSRDPEGGRNEQFF

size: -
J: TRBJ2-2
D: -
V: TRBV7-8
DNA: TGTGCCAGCAGCTTAAGTTGGACCGGGGAGCTGTTTTTT
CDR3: CASSLSWTGELFF

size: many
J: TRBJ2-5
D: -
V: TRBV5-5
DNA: TGTGCCAGCAGCCTTAGACAACAAGAGACCCAGTACTTC
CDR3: CASSLRQQETQYF

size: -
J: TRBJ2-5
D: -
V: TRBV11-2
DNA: TGTGCCAGCAGCCTACCTCGTGGGGTCCAAGAGACCCAGTACTTC
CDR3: CASSLPRGVQETQYF

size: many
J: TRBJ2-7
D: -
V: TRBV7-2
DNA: TGTGCCAGCAGCTCGGGCTTATGGGGAGAGCAGTACTTC
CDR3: CASSSGLWGEQYF

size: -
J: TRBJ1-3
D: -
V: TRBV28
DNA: TGTGCCTACAGGCCGAGCTCTGGAAACACCATATATTTT
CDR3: CAYRPSSGNTIYF

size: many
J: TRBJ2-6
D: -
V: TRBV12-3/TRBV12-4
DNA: TGTGCCAGCAGTCGGGAAGTGGGGGGAGCTGGGGCCAACGTCCTGACTTTC
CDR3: CASSREVGGAGANVLTF

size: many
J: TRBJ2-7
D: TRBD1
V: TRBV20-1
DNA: TGCAGTGCTAGAGATAAGGGACAGAGCTACGAGCAGTACTTC
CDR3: CSARDKGQSYEQYF

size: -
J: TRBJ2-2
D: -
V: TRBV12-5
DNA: TGTGCTAGTGGTTCGAACAGTGCGAACACCGGGGAGCTGTTTTTT
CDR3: CASGSNSANTGELFF

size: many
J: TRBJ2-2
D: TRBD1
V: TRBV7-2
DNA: TGTGCCAGCAGCTTAGCCCGGAACAGGGGGTGGGACACCGGGGAGCTGTTTTTT
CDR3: CASSLARNRGWDTGELFF

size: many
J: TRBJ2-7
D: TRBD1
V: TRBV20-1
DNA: TGCAGTGCTAGAGCGAGTCCCGGGACAGGCGTATTC
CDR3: CSARASPGTGVF

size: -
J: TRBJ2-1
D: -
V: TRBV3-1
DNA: TGTGCCAGCATATCCGGAGGACATGAGCAGTTCTTC
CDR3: CASISGGHEQFF

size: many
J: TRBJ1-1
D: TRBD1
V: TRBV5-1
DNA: TGCGCCAGCAGCGGGACAGTGAACACTGAAGCTTTCTTT
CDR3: CASSGTVNTEAFF

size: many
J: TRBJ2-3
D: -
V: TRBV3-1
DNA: TGTGCCAGCAGCCAAGGACTAGTTCAATTTGCAGATACGCAGTATTTT
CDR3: CASSQGLVQFADTQYF

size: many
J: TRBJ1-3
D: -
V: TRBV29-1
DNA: TGCAGCGTCTCCACAGGAGCTGGAAACACCATATATTTT
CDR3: CSVSTGAGNTIYF

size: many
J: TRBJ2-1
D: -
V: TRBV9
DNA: TGTGCCAGCAGCGTACTCCGGGCCTCCTACAATGAGCAGTTCTTC
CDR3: CASSVLRASYNEQFF

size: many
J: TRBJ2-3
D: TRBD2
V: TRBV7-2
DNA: TGTGCCAGCAGCACGGGACCCGGGGGGGATACGCAGTATTTT
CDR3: CASSTGPGGDTQYF

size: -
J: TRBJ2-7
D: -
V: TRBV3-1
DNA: TGTGCCAGCAGCCTCGATTCTAGGGGCTACGAGCAGTACTTC
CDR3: CASSLDSRGYEQYF

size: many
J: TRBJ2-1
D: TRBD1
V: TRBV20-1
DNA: TGCAGTGCTCCCACAGGGGGCGCTTACAATGAGCAGTTCTTC
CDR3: CSAPTGGAYNEQFF

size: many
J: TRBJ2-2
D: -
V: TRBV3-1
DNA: TGTGCCAGCAGCCAAGCGAGGGGTCCCTACGCCGGGGAGCTGTTTTTT
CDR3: CASSQARGPYAGELFF

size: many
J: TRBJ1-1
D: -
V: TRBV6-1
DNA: TGTGCCAGCAACTCGGGGGGAATCACTGAAGCTTTCTTT
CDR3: CASNSGGITEAFF

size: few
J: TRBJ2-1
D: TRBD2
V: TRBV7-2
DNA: TGTGCCAGCAGCTATACTAGCGGGGGGGCCGAGGAGCAGTTCTTC
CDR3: CASSYTSGGAEEQFF

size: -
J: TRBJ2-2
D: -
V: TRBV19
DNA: TGTGCCAGTAGTATGCATGGGCAGGGTGGTTCCGGGGAGCTGTTTTTT
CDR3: CASSMHGQGGSGELFF

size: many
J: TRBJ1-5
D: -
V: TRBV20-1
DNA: TGCAGTGCAGAGAGAGGGATTAATCAGCCCCAGCATTTT
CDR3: CSAERGINQPQHF

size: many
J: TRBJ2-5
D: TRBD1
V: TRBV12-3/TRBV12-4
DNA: TGTGCCAGCAGCCCCTGGGACAGGGTCGGGACCCAGTACTTC
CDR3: CASSPWDRVGTQYF

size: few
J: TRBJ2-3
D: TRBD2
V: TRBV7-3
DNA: TGTGCCAGCAGCTTAACATCGACTAGCGGGGCCGGTACGCAGTATTTT
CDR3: CASSLTSTSGAGTQYF

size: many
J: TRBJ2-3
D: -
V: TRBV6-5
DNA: TGTGCCAGCAGTTCTGGGGATACGCAGTATTTT
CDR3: CASSSGDTQYF

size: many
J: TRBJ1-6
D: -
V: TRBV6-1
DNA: TGTGCCAGCTCCGACACGGCGAATAATTCACCCCTCCACTTT
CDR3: CASSDTANNSPLHF